These T cell receptor beta chains were read from a single sample in a study of vaccination and CD4 T cells after COVID-19. For these TCRs, the target antigens are not known. MiXCR, run by TCRdb on the PCR reads, gives a single entry per CDR3 protein. The sample consists of some 7,000 distinct CDR3 sequences, less than 40% of them appearing once. Sequencing was carried out using CD4+ T cells from blood, cultured in vitro. These receptors came from a human donor in good health. Both conserved end residues are trimmed from each CDR3.

v_gene | CDR3aa
TRBV20-1 | SASRQVNR
TRBV20-1 | SARIRGTQY
TRBV6-1 | ASKGTVDQPQH
TRBV6-5 | ASSWTGGVYGNQPQH
TRBV25-1 | ASSEWSGPYNEQF
TRBV7-7 | ASSIGTASEQY
TRBV19 | ASSMLISGNTIY
TRBV11-2 | ASSFHGQTSYEQY
TRBV19 | ASRPGEAFEKLF
TRBV7-2 | ASSLRMAGYEQY
TRBV20-1 | SARGPLAFEETQY
TRBV29-1 | SVRQTPTEAF
TRBV2 | ASSGPGIIGPQH
TRBV5-4 | ASSHARLAGEDTQY
TRBV7-2 | ASSLWGGGNQPQH
TRBV27 | ASSLSRPRNQPQH
TRBV10-3 | AISPSESSYNEQF
TRBV20-1 | SAPRLEKGNEQF
TRBV6-1 | ASSAMRFSGANVLT
TRBV12-3/TRBV12-4 | ASRLAGGVHNEQF
TRBV7-2 | ASSHGTADSPLH
TRBV15 | ATSRDGVVNTEAF
TRBV6-1 | ASSQGGLDSGNTIY
TRBV28 | ASSFRIAGAYEQY
TRBV19 | ASSMRTSGTGAYNEQF
TRBV6-1 | ASSDPPGLAGGPAKNIQY
TRBV12-3/TRBV12-4 | ASSGSQFGGYT
TRBV7-8 | ASSPPGGARYNEQF
TRBV15 | ATSRDAGTGGGYT
TRBV6-1 | ASSSLGTLINEQF
TRBV6-5 | ASSYGDRAYGYT
TRBV19 | ASRGQGDQPQH
TRBV6-1 | ASRDGNSNQPQH
TRBV5-1 | ASSLNQGTNTEAF
TRBV27 | ASSPGLAATDTQY
TRBV5-4 | ASSPWTEQETQY
TRBV7-9 | ASSLAGGQGNGYT
TRBV6-5 | ASSSRQGEPGNYGYT
TRBV25-1 | ASSEGQLETQY
TRBV7-2 | ASGREQGALH
TRBV28 | ASSLVGRVDEKLF
TRBV20-1 | SAREGNTEAF
TRBV7-9 | ASRPDGHYGYT
TRBV12-3/TRBV12-4 | ASSLPNQPQH
TRBV6-1 | ASSDTGNSPLH
TRBV2 | ASRYRVGGDSNQPQH
TRBV12-3/TRBV12-4 | ASSWGGFTDTQY
TRBV6-1 | ASNSRDSEKLF